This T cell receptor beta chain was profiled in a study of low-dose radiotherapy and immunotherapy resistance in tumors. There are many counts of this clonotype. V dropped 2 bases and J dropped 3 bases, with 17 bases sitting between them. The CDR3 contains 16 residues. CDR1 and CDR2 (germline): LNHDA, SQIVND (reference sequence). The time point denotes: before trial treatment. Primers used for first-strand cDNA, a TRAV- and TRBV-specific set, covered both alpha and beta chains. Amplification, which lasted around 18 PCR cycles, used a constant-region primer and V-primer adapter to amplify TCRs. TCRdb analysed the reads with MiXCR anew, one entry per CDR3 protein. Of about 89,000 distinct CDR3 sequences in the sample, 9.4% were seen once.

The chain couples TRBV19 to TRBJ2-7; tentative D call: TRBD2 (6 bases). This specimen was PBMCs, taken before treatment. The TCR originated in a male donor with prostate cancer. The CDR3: CASSITQGTPVYEQYF. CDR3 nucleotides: TGTGCCAGTAGTATAACCCAAGGGACTCCGGTCTACGAGCAGTACTTC. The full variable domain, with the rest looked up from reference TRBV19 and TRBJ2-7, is DGGITQSPKYLFRKEGQNVTLSCEQNLNHDAMYWYRQDPGQGLRLIYYSQIVNDFQKGDIAEGYSVSREKKESFPLTVTSAQKNPTAFYLCASSITQGTPVYEQYFGPGTRLTVT.